This entry concerns a single TCR beta chain. Its antigen is undetermined. The sample originates from a study of post-analysis software for immune sequencing data. As for the study in general: Progressive-relapsing, secondary progressive and relapsing-remitting multiple sclerosis were among the disease courses included. Findings of the study overall: The authors found that F measure strongly co-clustered same-batch samples. The study found TRBV5-6, TRBV5-1 and TRBV20-1 among a few TRBV segments more frequent in patients than controls.

Germline trimming cut 5 bases from V and 6 bases from J; bases unmatched to any gene: 10. In germline, CDR1 is DFQATT, CDR2 SNEGSKA (reference sequence). This CDR3 has 15 amino acids. Every TCR beta cDNA library bore unique molecular identifiers. The T cell input of roughly 0.95 to 11 million gave hundreds of thousands of cDNA molecules. TCRdb independently ran MiXCR on the PCR reads; one entry per CDR3 protein. Among more than 500,000 distinct CDR3 sequences listed, approximately 31% were seen once. Sample: blood. The sequence was obtained from a girl aged 2-17 years with multiple sclerosis. This chain connects TRBV20-1 to TRBJ1-1; TRBD1 aligns across 12 bases. The CDR3 reads CSAPGTGGDVAEAFF. The CDR3 region has the DNA TGCAGTGCTCCCGGGACAGGGGGCGACGTGGCTGAAGCTTTCTTT.